Below are 16 T cell receptor beta chains sequenced from a single sample in a study of Ad26.COV2.S vaccination and SARS-CoV-2 variants. Profiling relied on immunoSEQ multiplex PCR, and the TCRdb table lists in-frame clones only, not all of them. The repertoire consists of roughly 700,000 clones, with around 92% occurring once and the leading ten covering about 1.5%. Regarding treatment: about 20 received Ad26.COV2.S at low or high dose, single or two shots; roughly five received placebo; per-sample allocation not given. At day 63 after the first vaccine or placebo injection, samples were drawn. The sequencing here drew on peripheral blood, taken in a trial of Ad26.COV2.S vaccine versus placebo. The origin of the receptors is a person between 18 and 60 years old who received the Ad26.COV2.S COVID-19 vaccine or a placebo.

The genes are TRBV30 and TRBJ1-6; D is possibly TRBD1 (5 bases). The CDR3 sequence is 14 residues long. Per the germline V gene, CDR1 is GTSNPN and CDR2 is SVGIG (reference sequence). The V end was cut by 2 bases, the J end by 9 bases, with 14 bases between. CDR3 nucleotide sequence: TGTGCCTGGAGTCAGGGTTCGGTGCGTTCACCCCTCCACTTT. Amino acid sequence: CAWSQGSVRSPLHF.

The chain has TRBV2 and TRBJ1-6, with 7 bases identical to TRBD1. Germline loops: CDR1 SNHLY, CDR2 FYNNEI. The CDR3 is 15 residues long. V gave up 6 bases and J gave up 7 bases; unmatched junction bases: 9. The CDR3 nucleotides read TGTGCCAGCAGGGGACAGATAATTCTCAATTCACCCCTCCACTTT. Translating gives CASRGQIILNSPLHF.

This clone showed up many times. The chain uses TRBV3-1 (or the pseudogene TRBV3-2) and TRBJ1-5; D gene ambiguous. There are 14 residues in the CDR3. Per germline, CDR1 LGHDT and CDR2 YNNKEL (reference sequence). Trimming pared 0 bases from V and 6 bases from J, leaving 9 bases between. The CDR3 sequence: CASSQEPGSQPQHF. The CDR3, as DNA: TGTGCCAGCAGCCAAGAACCGGGTAGTCAGCCCCAGCATTTT.

The chain is built from TRBV12-3 or TRBV12-4 and TRBJ1-3, with no clear D. V was trimmed by 3 bases and J by 4 bases, leaving 4 bases between them. The CDR3 loop spans 12 amino acids. The CDR3 DNA follows: TGTGCCAGCAGTTTCGCCGGAAACACCATATATTTT. It is translated as CASSFAGNTIYF.

V and J are TRBV12-1 and TRBJ2-7; TRBD2 is the table's D call and was not checked against the DNA. TRBV12-1 is an annotated pseudogene. The CDR3 sequence is 13 residues long. The CDR3: CASSQPPPSEQYF. CDR3 nucleotide sequence: TGTGCCAGCAGCCAACCGCCCCCGAGCGAGCAGTACTTC.

The rearrangement joins TRBV9 to TRBJ2-5; the match to TRBD2 covers 12 bases. The trim removed 4 bases at V and 4 bases at J, leaving 5 bases unmatched. Germline CDR1 SGDLS, CDR2 YYNGEE. This CDR3 has 15 amino acids. Written as DNA, the CDR3 is TGTGCCAGCAGCACCTCTAGCGGGAGGGCAGAGACCCAGTACTTC. Translating gives CASSTSSGRAETQYF.

The genes are TRBV9 and TRBJ1-1; D ambiguous. Trimming took 0 bases from V and 2 from J, leaving 8 bases between them. The CDR3 contains 14 residues. In germline, CDR1 is SGDLS, CDR2 YYNGEE. The CDR3: CASSVAGANTEAFF. The CDR3 DNA reads TGTGCCAGCAGCGTAGCCGGAGCCAACACTGAAGCTTTCTTT. The full variable domain, in which reference TRBV9 and TRBJ1-1 provide the parts outside the CDR3, is DSGVTQTPKHLITATGQRVTLRCSPRSGDLSVYWYQQSLDQGLQFLIQYYNGEERAKGNILERFSAQQFPDLHSELNLSSLELGDSALYFCASSVAGANTEAFFGQGTRLTVV.

A single count supports this clone. V gene TRBV4-1 combines with J gene TRBJ1-5; possible D gene TRBD1, 6 bases. Germline CDR1 reads MGHRA; CDR2 reads YSYEKL. V lost 2 bases, J lost 7 bases, and 15 bases lay in between. This CDR3 has 15 amino acids. CDR3: CASSQRGQGWQPQHF. The DNA for the CDR3 is TGCGCCAGCAGCCAACGGGGGCAGGGATGGCAGCCCCAGCATTTT.

This sequence joins TRBV4-2 and TRBJ2-7; the match to TRBD2 covers 11 bases. Germline CDR1 reads LGHNA; CDR2 reads YNFKEQ. The trim removed 8 bases at V and 7 bases at J, leaving 13 bases unmatched. The CDR3 extends over 15 amino acids. For the CDR3, the DNA is TGTGCCAGCGGGATCTCCGGGACTAGCGGAGATGAGCAGTACTTC. Its translation: CASGISGTSGDEQYF.

Turning to this clone: The sample has other DNA sequences that encode this CDR3 too. The rearrangement joins TRBV6-5 to TRBJ2-5; D is uncertain. V lost 0 bases to trimming and J lost 2 bases, with 7 bases between them. This CDR3 region has 14 residues. CDR1 and CDR2 from the germline V gene are MNHEY and SVGAGI. CDR3 sequence reads: CASSYSVGQETQYF. The CDR3 bases are TGTGCCAGCAGTTACTCGGTTGGGCAAGAGACCCAGTACTTC.

The chain couples TRBV21-1 to TRBJ2-7; no DNA check was done on the table's D call, TRBD2. TRBV21-1 is a listed pseudogene. This CDR3 spans 18 amino acids. CDR3 DNA sequence: TGTGCCAGCAGCAAACCCCCGACTAGCGGAGGACTCTCCTACGAGCAGTACTTC. This gives the protein CASSKPPTSGGLSYEQYF.

This chain connects TRBV30 to TRBJ2-5; D might be TRBD2 (7 bases). Germline lookup yields CDR1 GTSNPN and CDR2 SVGIG (reference sequence). Between the trimmed V and J ends, which lost 4 bases and 3 bases, there was a span of 18 bases. CDR3 length: 15 residues. The CDR3 region is CAWNVGAGAKETQYF. The CDR3 DNA follows: TGTGCCTGGAACGTAGGGGCGGGGGCAAAAGAGACCCAGTACTTC.

The gene calls are TRBV5-1 and TRBJ2-7; D gene unclear. The CDR3 is 13 residues long. Germline CDR1 SGHRS, CDR2 YFSETQ. V lost 0 bases and J 7 bases, leaving 11 bases between the germline ends. CDR3 DNA: TGCGCCAGCAGCTTGGAACCCTTTAGAGAGCAGTACTTC. The encoded protein is CASSLEPFREQYF.

The rearrangement joins TRBV29-1 to TRBJ2-4; a weak D match, TRBD2 (6 bases). Germline assignment: CDR1 SQVTM and CDR2 ANQGSEA. The CDR3 loop spans 15 amino acids. The V end lost 0 bases, the J end lost 0 bases, and 9 bases lay between the germline ends. The CDR3 nucleotides read TGCAGCGTTGAAGAGCGGGGCCTAGCCAAAAACATTCAGTACTTC. As protein: CSVEERGLAKNIQYF.

The rearrangement joins TRBV18 to TRBJ1-2; D perhaps matches TRBD1 (5 bases). The CDR3 runs to 14 residues. Germline-derived CDR1 and CDR2 are KGHSH and LQKENI. V lost 1 base to trimming and J lost 8 bases, with 14 bases between them. CDR3 in amino acids: CASSPRDSQSGYTF. The CDR3 DNA is TGTGCCAGCTCACCACGAGACAGTCAGTCAGGCTACACCTTC.

V gene TRBV24-1 combines with J gene TRBJ2-3, with D maybe TRBD1 (6 bases). The CDR3 has 15 residues. V was cut by 3 bases and J by 6 bases, with 15 bases left in between. Germline loops: CDR1 KGHDR, CDR2 SFDVKD. The CDR3 coding sequence is TGTGCCACCAGTGATACTACGACAGGCCTCGATACGCAGTATTTT. Its translation is CATSDTTTGLDTQYF.